This TCR beta chain appears in the sequencing data of a study of T cell changes during pregnancy in multiple sclerosis. V was clipped by 2 bases and J by 0 bases; unmatched bases: 3. Germline CDR1 reads MNHNY; CDR2 reads SVGAGI (reference sequence). This CDR3 is 16 amino acids long. Clones were read by immunoSEQ multiplex PCR, and TCRdb kept only the in-frame ones, dropping some. The repertoire holds approximately 130,000 clones, with around 95% as singletons. Here the sequenced sample was peripheral blood, taken after pregnancy. The chain links TRBV6-6 to TRBJ2-7, with 11 nucleotides matching TRBD1. This receptor was taken from a female donor with multiple sclerosis, enrolled in a pregnancy study. The CDR3 DNA is TGTGCCAGCAGTTACGCGGGACAGGGGGTCTCCTACGAGCAGTACTTC. This codes for CASSYAGQGVSYEQYF.